These 18 T cell receptor beta chains were sequenced from one sample in a study of control samples from healthy donors and cancer patients. Method: immunoSEQ multiplex PCR; TCRdb's copy keeps in-frame clones and lacks some. The sample shows about 110,000 clones, approximately 90% of them seen only once. Sequenced material: blood. Source of these receptors: a human donor in good health. The donor label of this sample is uncertain.

The CDR3 nucleotides are TGTGCCAGTAACTCCAGGGAGGCTTCACCCCTCCACTTT. This sequence encodes CASNSREASPLHF. V and J are TRBV19 and TRBJ1-6; maybe TRBD1 (5 bases). CDR3 size: 13 residues. V was pared by 7 bases and J by 9 bases, with 13 bases between. From germline, CDR1 is LNHDA and CDR2 SQIVND (reference sequence).

The chain couples TRBV10-3 to TRBJ1-1; 7 bases match TRBD1. The junction had 7 bases not matched to a gene; V was cut back by 10 bases and J by 2 bases. The CDR3 contains 13 residues. Per germline, CDR1 ENHRY and CDR2 SYGVKD. The CDR3 DNA is TGTGCCACCGAGGACAGGCCCAACACTGAAGCTTTCTTT. It is translated as CATEDRPNTEAFF.

The rearrangement joins TRBV21-1 to TRBJ1-1. TRBV21-1 constitutes a pseudogene. The CDR3 runs to 15 residues. This chain's CDR3 is CASSKWGGNGTEAFF. For the CDR3, the DNA is TGTGCCAGCAGCAAATGGGGGGGAAATGGGACTGAAGCTTTCTTT.

V is TRBV2 and J is TRBJ1-2, with D unresolved. The CDR3 sequence is 11 residues long. V was trimmed by 6 bases and J by 8 bases, leaving 10 bases between them. Germline CDR1 reads SNHLY; CDR2 reads FYNNEI. CDR3 protein: CASSGQQGYTF. The CDR3 DNA reads as TGTGCCAGCAGCGGCCAACAGGGCTACACCTTC.

The chain employs TRBV18 and TRBJ1-6; the D is unclear. Trimming shortened V by 5 bases and J by 3 bases, and 11 bases separated the two germline ends. CDR1 and CDR2 from the germline V gene are KGHSH and LQKENI. The CDR3 length is 15 residues. CDR3 amino acids: CASSAAARYNSPLHF. The CDR3 DNA reads as TGTGCCAGCTCAGCGGCAGCCCGCTATAATTCACCCCTCCACTTT.

The chain links TRBV5-1 to TRBJ2-1, with 7 bases lining up with TRBD1. Germline CDR1 and CDR2: SGHRS and YFSETQ. Trimming took 4 bases from V and 1 from J; bases not matched to a gene: 14. The CDR3 contains 18 residues. Here the CDR3 reads CASSPQGGLTASYNEQFF. Written as DNA, the CDR3 is TGCGCCAGCAGCCCCCAAGGGGGCCTTACGGCGTCCTACAATGAGCAGTTCTTC.

This rearrangement joins TRBV7-9 to TRBJ1-1; D is uncertain. Trimming took off 3 bases at V and 0 bases at J, with 8 bases between the two ends. The CDR3 loop spans 14 amino acids. Germline CDR1 and CDR2: SEHNR and FQNEAQ (reference sequence). The CDR3 bases are TGTGCCAGCAGCTTCCGGACGGTGAACACTGAAGCTTTCTTT. It is translated as CASSFRTVNTEAFF.

This clone has more than one count but fewer than ten. The gene calls are TRBV6-4 and TRBJ2-1; 9 nucleotides agree with TRBD1. The CDR3 consists of 13 residues. Unmatched junction bases numbered 3, after V lost 1 base and J lost 11 bases. Germline CDR1 reads MRHNA; CDR2 reads SNTAGT. The CDR3 nucleotides are TGTGCCAGCAGTGACTATGGACAGGGGAAGCAGTTCTTC. Protein: CASSDYGQGKQFF.

The chain has TRBV7-9 and TRBJ1-2; 9 bases fit TRBD1. V was pared by 5 bases and J by 4 bases, with 2 bases of the junction left unmatched. CDR1 and CDR2 from the germline V gene are SEHNR and FQNEAQ (reference sequence). This CDR3 has 13 amino acids. The CDR3 DNA sequence: TGTGCCAGCAGCCTGGGACAGGGCTATGGCTACACCTTC. Protein: CASSLGQGYGYTF.

The chain uses TRBV5-5 and TRBJ2-7; 7 positions agree with TRBD1. V dropped 4 bases and J dropped 4; count of bases not matched to a gene: 11. The germline gives CDR1 SGHKS, CDR2 YYEKEE (reference sequence). This CDR3 contains 15 residues. The CDR3 nucleotides read TGTGCCAGCAGCCAAACAGGGGCCTCTTTGTACGAGCAGTACTTC. Protein product: CASSQTGASLYEQYF.

V gene TRBV28 combines with J gene TRBJ1-1; unclear D gene. The CDR3 runs to 14 residues. Trimming cost V 3 bases and J 1 base, with 9 bases left between them. Germline values: CDR1 MDHEN, CDR2 SYDVKM. The CDR3 is CASSLSVTNTEAFF. DNA of the CDR3: TGTGCCAGCAGTTTGTCCGTAACGAACACTGAAGCTTTCTTT.

This clone was observed a single time. CDR3 DNA: TGTGCCAGCAGCCAAGAAACAGGGGGTTTTACTGAAGCTTTCTTT. This sequence encodes CASSQETGGFTEAFF. The V call is TRBV3-1 (or the pseudogene TRBV3-2), the J call TRBJ1-1; 8 nucleotides line up with TRBD1. Germline V lookup: CDR1 LGHDT, CDR2 YNNKEL (reference sequence). Unmatched junction bases numbered 5, after V lost 0 bases and J lost 5 bases. The CDR3 consists of 15 residues.

This clone appeared once. The V call is TRBV11-2, the J call TRBJ2-1; D is unclear. This CDR3 is 14 amino acids long. V was clipped by 0 bases and J by 6 bases, with 9 bases between them. From germline, CDR1 is SGHAT and CDR2 FQNNGV. The CDR3 sequence: CASSLERIVNEQFF. The CDR3 DNA reads TGTGCCAGCAGCTTAGAACGGATTGTCAATGAGCAGTTCTTC.

The J gene is TRBJ1-5, the V gene TRBV27; 7 bases align to TRBD1. This CDR3 has 18 residues. J was trimmed by 2 bases and V by 4 bases; bases with no gene match: 14. Germline V gives CDR1 MNHEY, CDR2 SMNVEV (reference sequence). The CDR3 is CASSWHTGTARGNQPQHF. CDR3 sequence (DNA): TGTGCCAGCAGTTGGCATACCGGGACAGCGAGGGGCAATCAGCCCCAGCATTTT.

This clone was seen a few times. The chain employs TRBV6-6 and TRBJ2-7, with TRBD1 identical over 7 bases. The V segment lost 7 bases and the J segment 1 base; nucleotides outside the gene matches: 10. CDR3 length: 15 amino acids. The germline V gene has CDR1 MNHNY and CDR2 SVGAGI (reference sequence). The CDR3 DNA reads TGTGCCAGCACCTACCGGGACAGCCCTTCCTACGAGCAGTACTTC. Its translation is CASTYRDSPSYEQYF.

A word on this clone: Other nucleotide sequences in the sample specify the same CDR3. This chain joins TRBV14 and TRBJ1-1, with D uncertain. The V gene lost 3 bases and the J gene lost 0 bases, with 5 bases spanning the gap. This CDR3 region has 13 residues. Germline V gene sequence: CDR1 SGHDN, CDR2 FVKESK. The CDR3 nucleotides read TGTGCCAGCAGCCAGGGCGTGAACACTGAAGCTTTCTTT. Translating it yields CASSQGVNTEAFF.

The chain is built from TRBV6-5 and TRBJ2-7; tentative D call: TRBD1 (5 bases). Germline CDR1 reads MNHEY; CDR2 reads SVGAGI. The CDR3 is made up of 13 amino acids. Trimming stripped 6 bases from V and 3 bases from J, with 12 bases between. In nucleotides, the CDR3 is TGTGCCAGCAGAGTAGACAGTTTCTACGAGCAGTACTTC. This sequence encodes CASRVDSFYEQYF.

This chain uses TRBV15 with TRBJ1-5; 8 bases align to TRBD1. The V segment lost 3 bases and the J segment 6 bases; nucleotides outside the gene matches: 7. Germline V lookup: CDR1 LNHNV, CDR2 YYDKDF (reference sequence). The CDR3 sequence is 15 residues long. CDR3 sequence (DNA): TGTGCCACCAGCAGTAAAGGACAGGGCGCTCAGCCCCAGCATTTT. This gives the protein CATSSKGQGAQPQHF. Full variable domain (outside the CDR3, taken from reference TRBV15 and TRBJ1-5): DAMVIQNPRYQVTQFGKPVTLSCSQTLNHNVMYWYQQKSSQAPKLLFHYYDKDFNNEADTPDNFQSRRPNTSFCFLDIRSPGLGDTAMYLCATSSKGQGAQPQHFGDGTRLSIL.